Each of the 15 T cell receptor beta chains below was sequenced from the same sample in a study of vaccination effects on CD4 cells after COVID-19. Their cognate antigens are unknown. The assay was immunoSEQ multiplex PCR, and TCRdb's table has in-frame clones only and misses some. The table lists around 37,000 clones, just under 75% of them singletons. Before any sequencing was done, the ViraFEST assay used viral peptide pools to expand antigen-specific CD4+ T cells. After about 10 days in culture, the CD4+ T cells were isolated. The infection with SARS-CoV-2 (confirmed by PCR) occurred in this person between March and December 2020. The input for sequencing was CD4+ T cells from PBMCs cultured with a peptide pool, taken before COVID-19 vaccination. These receptors were obtained from a human donor who had a prior SARS-CoV-2 infection.

This clone was observed once. The rearrangement joins TRBV5-1 to TRBJ1-4; weak D call: TRBD1 (6 bases). The CDR3 covers 16 residues. CDR1 is SGHRS and CDR2 is YFSETQ in the germline V gene. V was trimmed by 4 bases and J by 5 bases, leaving 18 bases between them. CDR3: CASSLGQFRLNEKLFF. For the CDR3, the DNA is TGCGCCAGCAGCCTTGGACAGTTTCGCCTAAATGAAAAACTGTTTTTT.

Here the CDR3 reads CASSLGSGRTDTQYF. The CDR3 DNA sequence: TGCGCCAGCAGCTTGGGTAGCGGGCGCACAGATACGCAGTATTTT. The chain carries TRBV5-1 and TRBJ2-3; 7 bases agree with TRBD2. This CDR3 spans 15 amino acids. CDR1 is SGHRS and CDR2 is YFSETQ in the germline V gene. The J segment lost 1 base and the V segment lost 0 bases, leaving 2 bases of the junction unmatched. The full variable domain, its missing parts supplied by reference TRBV5-1 and TRBJ2-3, is KAGVTQTPRYLIKTRGQQVTLSCSPISGHRSVSWYQQTPGQGLQFLFEYFSETQRNKGNFPGRFSGRQFSNSRSEMNVSTLELGDSALYLCASSLGSGRTDTQYFGPGTRLTVL.

The genes are TRBV3-1 (or the pseudogene TRBV3-2) and TRBJ2-7; a possible D gene is TRBD1 (6 bases). V shed 2 bases and J shed 12 bases, with 14 bases lying between them. The germline gives CDR1 LGHDT, CDR2 YNNKEL (reference sequence). The CDR3 loop spans 12 amino acids. In nucleotides, the CDR3 is TGTGCCAGCAGCCAATACAGGGAGCGGCCGTACTTC. Its translation is CASSQYRERPYF.

The V and J genes are TRBV11-2 and TRBJ1-1; no definite D call. The CDR3 loop spans 13 amino acids. V was cut by 0 bases and J by 8 bases, with 10 bases left in between. Germline V gives CDR1 SGHAT, CDR2 FQNNGV. The CDR3 here is CASSLEDWTEAFF. Written as DNA, the CDR3 is TGTGCCAGCAGCTTAGAGGACTGGACCGAAGCTTTCTTT.

The V gene is TRBV21-1, the J gene TRBJ2-7; the D segment call TRBD1 is taken from the table without a DNA check. TRBV21-1 is marked as a pseudogene. CDR3 length equals 14 residues. The CDR3, as DNA: TGTGCCAGCAGCAAAGATGGACAGGACTACGAGCAGTACTTC. Protein: CASSKDGQDYEQYF.

This clone appeared a few times. The chain employs TRBV6-1 and TRBJ2-3; D possibly corresponds to TRBD2 (7 bases). The CDR3 is made up of 17 amino acids. Germline CDR1 and CDR2: MNHNS and SASEGT. V lost 1 base and J lost 0, with 14 bases in between. The CDR3 here is CASSEVSGGPSTDTQYF. DNA for the CDR3: TGTGCCAGCAGTGAAGTTTCGGGGGGCCCTAGCACAGATACGCAGTATTTT.

The CDR3 DNA follows: TGTGCCAGCAGCTTGCAGGGGGCCGTGGAGACCCAGTACTTC. Translated, it gives CASSLQGAVETQYF. This sequence joins TRBV5-6 and TRBJ2-5; 8 nucleotides agree with TRBD1. Unmatched junction bases numbered 4, after V lost 1 base and J lost 5 bases. Germline CDR1 is SGHDT and CDR2 is YYEEEE. The CDR3 spans 14 residues.

The chain couples TRBV3-1 (or the pseudogene TRBV3-2) to TRBJ1-2; tentative D call: TRBD1 (6 bases). Germline V gene lookup returns CDR1 LGHDT and CDR2 YNNKEL (reference sequence). The CDR3 consists of 12 residues. V lost 1 base to trimming and J lost 11 bases, with 11 bases between them. The CDR3: CASSQVGQSYTF. CDR3 DNA sequence: TGTGCCAGCAGCCAAGTCGGACAGAGTTACACCTTC.

The CDR3 region is CASSSRGLGHEQFF. For the CDR3, the DNA is TGTGCCAGCAGTTCCCGAGGACTAGGACATGAGCAGTTCTTC. V is TRBV27 and J is TRBJ2-1; 7 bases are shared with TRBD2. The CDR3 length is 14 residues. J gave up 8 bases and V 4 bases, and 8 bases lay outside the gene matches. Per germline, CDR1 MNHEY and CDR2 SMNVEV (reference sequence).

This clone was counted between two and nine times. The J gene is TRBJ1-2, the V gene TRBV28, with D possibly matching TRBD1 (6 bases). CDR1 is MDHEN and CDR2 is SYDVKM in the germline V gene. There are 15 residues in the CDR3. V gave up 2 bases and J gave up 4 bases, with 14 bases separating them. CDR3 sequence reads: CASSLVAGDPYGYTF. The CDR3, as DNA: TGTGCCAGCAGTTTAGTGGCAGGGGACCCCTATGGCTACACCTTC.

This clone showed up just a few times. The V and J genes are TRBV7-9 and TRBJ2-1; a weak D match, TRBD1 (6 bases). From germline, CDR1 is SEHNR and CDR2 FQNEAQ (reference sequence). The CDR3 is 15 amino acids. Trimming stripped 0 bases from V and 5 bases from J, with 11 bases between. The CDR3, as DNA: TGTGCCAGCAGCTTAGCGGGGGCCGAGAACAATGAGCAGTTCTTC. It yields the protein CASSLAGAENNEQFF.

In this sample, this clone turned up once. This sequence joins TRBV11-3 and TRBJ2-7; no reliable D call. The ends were cut back, 1 base at V and 9 bases at J, with 10 bases in the middle. From germline, CDR1 is SGHNT and CDR2 YENEEA. The CDR3 is 12 residues long. The CDR3 here is CASSLVRHLQYF. For the CDR3, the DNA is TGTGCCAGCAGCTTAGTCCGTCACCTGCAGTACTTC. The full variable domain, with the rest looked up from reference TRBV11-3 and TRBJ2-7, is EAGVVQSPRYKIIEKKQPVAFWCNPISGHNTLYWYLQNLGQGPELLIRYENEEAVDDSQLPKDRFSAERLKGVDSTLKIQPAELGDSAVYLCASSLVRHLQYFGPGTRLTVT.

This clone was seen more than once but under ten times. The chain employs TRBV9 and TRBJ2-1, with 8 bases identical to TRBD1. After removal of 7 bases from V and 2 bases from J, the junction contained 5 bases not matched to a gene. The CDR3 runs 14 residues. Germline V CDR1 and CDR2: SGDLS, YYNGEE. The CDR3 spells CASGTGVTYNEQFF. The CDR3 DNA reads TGTGCCAGCGGGACAGGCGTTACCTACAATGAGCAGTTCTTC.

The chain links TRBV5-1 to TRBJ1-3; D call uncertain. CDR3 length equals 14 residues. Trimming stripped 1 base from V and 0 bases from J, with 5 bases between. Germline V gives CDR1 SGHRS, CDR2 YFSETQ. CDR3 protein: CASSLTFSGNTIYF. The CDR3, as DNA: TGCGCCAGCAGCTTGACTTTCTCTGGAAACACCATATATTTT.

V usage is TRBV30 and J usage is TRBJ1-1, with D uncertain. The CDR3 spans 13 residues. Trimming cost V 0 bases and J 5 bases, with 10 bases left between them. Per germline, CDR1 GTSNPN and CDR2 SVGIG (reference sequence). The CDR3 reads CAWSVSSGTEAFF. CDR3 DNA: TGTGCCTGGAGTGTCTCATCAGGTACTGAAGCTTTCTTT.